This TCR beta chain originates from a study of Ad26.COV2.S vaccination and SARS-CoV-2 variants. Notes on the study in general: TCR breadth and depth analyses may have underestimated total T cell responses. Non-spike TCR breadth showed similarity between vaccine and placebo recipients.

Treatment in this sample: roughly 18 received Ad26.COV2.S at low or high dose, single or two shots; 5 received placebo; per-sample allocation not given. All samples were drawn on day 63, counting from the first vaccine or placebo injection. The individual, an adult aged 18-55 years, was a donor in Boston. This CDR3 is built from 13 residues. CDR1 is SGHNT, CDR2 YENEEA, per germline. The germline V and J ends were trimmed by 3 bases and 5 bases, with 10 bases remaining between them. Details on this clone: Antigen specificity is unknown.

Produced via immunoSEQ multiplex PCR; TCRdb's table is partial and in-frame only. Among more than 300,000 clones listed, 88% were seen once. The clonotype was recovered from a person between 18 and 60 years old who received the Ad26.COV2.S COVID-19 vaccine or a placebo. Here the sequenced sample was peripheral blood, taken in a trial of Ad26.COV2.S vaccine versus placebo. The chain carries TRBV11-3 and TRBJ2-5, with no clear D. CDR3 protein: CASSFAGEETQYF. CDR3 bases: TGTGCCAGCAGCTTTGCCGGTGAGGAGACCCAGTACTTC.